This entry features one T cell receptor (beta chain) sequence. Its antigen is still unknown. Treatment meaning: around 19 received Ad26.COV2.S at low or high dose, single or two shots; about 5 received placebo; per-sample allocation not given. The investigators took samples on day 63 after the first vaccine or placebo injection. The data stem from a study of Ad26.COV2.S vaccination and SARS-CoV-2 variants. Study details: Participant was drawn from the COV1001 Ad26.COV2.S trial arm. Donor got 5x10^10 or 1x10^11 viral particles of Ad26.COV2.S. Study-level findings and limits: The TCR breadth and depth analyses may have understated or missed part of the total T cell responses. Participants given vaccine showed non-spike TCR breadth similar to that of placebo recipients.

The repertoire was sequenced with immunoSEQ multiplex PCR; TCRdb's copy has only in-frame clones and lacks some. The table shows a few hundred thousand clones, with roughly nine tenths occurring only once. This CDR3 has 16 amino acids. CDR1 and CDR2 from the germline V gene are SGDLS and YYNGEE. Trimming removed 0 bases from V and 4 bases from J; junction bases left unmatched: 6. The clonotype comes from a person aged 18-65 years who received the Ad26.COV2.S COVID-19 vaccine or a placebo. The starting material was peripheral blood, obtained in a trial of Ad26.COV2.S vaccine versus placebo. The chain recombines TRBV9 with TRBJ1-5, with 8 bases fitting TRBD1. This CDR3 is CASSVGDRIGNQPQHF. In DNA, the CDR3 is TGTGCCAGCAGCGTAGGGGACAGGATCGGAAATCAGCCCCAGCATTTT.